This TCR beta chain was sequenced during a study of cytomegalovirus exposure and HLA in healthy donors. Study-level results: Follow-up analysis later connected one missense variant in DCLRE1C with trimming of TCR beta V- and J-genes. When the data were analyzed later, several of the most significant clusters appeared to be linked to common viral pathogens. Later analysis revealed greater clonal expansion in HLA-associated TCR beta chains than in equally common others. When analyzed later, the rates of TCR association showed variation by HLA locus, with DRB1 the most and HLA-C the fewest.

Germline V gives CDR1 MNHEY, CDR2 SMNVEV (reference sequence). Trimming cost V 2 bases and J 7 bases; bases outside gene matches: 4. The CDR3 is 14 amino acids. Details on this clone: Its antigen is undetermined.

PCR primers comprised 60 Vbeta and 13 Jbeta primers. Data came from immunoSEQ multiplex PCR; TCRdb stores just in-frame clones and leaves some out. The listing records over 30,000 clones. This receptor was taken from a woman aged 40 to 50 in good health and CMV-seropositive. V gene TRBV27 combines with J gene TRBJ2-3; 9 bases align to TRBD2. The sample was PBMCs. Here the CDR3 reads CASSLGLAGNTQYF. In DNA, the CDR3 is TGTGCCAGCAGTTTAGGGCTAGCGGGGAATACGCAGTATTTT.